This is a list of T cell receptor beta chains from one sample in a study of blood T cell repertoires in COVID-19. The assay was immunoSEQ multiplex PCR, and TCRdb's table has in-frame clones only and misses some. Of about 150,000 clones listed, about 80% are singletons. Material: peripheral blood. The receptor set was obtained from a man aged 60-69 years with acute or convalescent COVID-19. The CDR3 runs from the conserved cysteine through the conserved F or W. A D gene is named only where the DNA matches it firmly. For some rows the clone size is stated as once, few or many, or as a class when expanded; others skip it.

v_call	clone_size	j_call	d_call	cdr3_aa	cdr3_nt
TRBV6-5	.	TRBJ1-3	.	CASSYEKRSNTIYF	TGTGCCAGCAGTTACGAGAAGAGGAGCAACACCATATATTTT
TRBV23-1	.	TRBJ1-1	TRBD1	CATKQNPGQGTWTAFF	TGCGCCACCAAACAAAACCCGGGACAGGGCACTTGGACAGCTTTCTTT
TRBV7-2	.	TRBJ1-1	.	CASSWRDWLGTEAFF	TGTGCCAGCAGCTGGCGGGACTGGCTCGGGACTGAAGCTTTCTTT
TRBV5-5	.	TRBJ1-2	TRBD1	CASSRWEQGAVGYTF	TGTGCCAGCAGCCGGTGGGAACAGGGGGCTGTAGGCTACACCTTC
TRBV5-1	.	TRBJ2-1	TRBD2	CASSLERAGGEQFF	TGCGCCAGCAGCTTGGAGCGGGCGGGGGGTGAGCAGTTCTTC
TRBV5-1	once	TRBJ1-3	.	CASSLGRGTSGNTIYF	TGCGCCAGCAGCTTGGGACGGGGTACCTCTGGAAACACCATATATTTT
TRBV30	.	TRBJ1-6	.	CAWSVARPTPNSPLHF	TGTGCCTGGAGTGTAGCCAGGCCGACGCCGAATTCACCCCTCCACTTT
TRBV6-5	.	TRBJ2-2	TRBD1	CASSYATGAGELFF	TGTGCCAGCAGTTACGCCACAGGGGCCGGGGAGCTGTTTTTT
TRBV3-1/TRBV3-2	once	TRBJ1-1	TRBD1	CASSPKGAGGAFF	TGTGCCAGCAGCCCGAAGGGGGCAGGGGGAGCTTTCTTT
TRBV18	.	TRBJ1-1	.	CASSPSPTGRNTEAFF	TGTGCCAGCTCACCATCACCGACAGGACGGAACACTGAAGCTTTCTTT
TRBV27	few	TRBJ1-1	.	CASSLGGGTEAFF	TGTGCCAGCAGTTTAGGCGGGGGCACTGAAGCTTTCTTT
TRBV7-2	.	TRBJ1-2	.	CASSIGASGDGGYTF	TGTGCCAGCAGCATCGGGGCTTCAGGGGATGGAGGCTACACCTTC
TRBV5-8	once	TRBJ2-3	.	CASSFTTPGSQYF	TGTGCCAGCAGCTTCACGACGCCGGGTTCGCAGTATTTT
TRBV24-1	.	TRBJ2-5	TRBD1	CATSPGGKETQYF	TGTGCCACCTCTCCAGGGGGCAAAGAGACCCAGTACTTC
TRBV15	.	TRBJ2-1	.	CATSRVPGSSYNEQFF	TGTGCCACCAGCAGAGTACCGGGAAGCTCCTACAATGAGCAGTTCTTC
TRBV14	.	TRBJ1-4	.	CASSPGSGRGGEKLFF	TGTGCCAGCAGCCCTGGCTCAGGGAGGGGTGGTGAAAAACTGTTTTTT
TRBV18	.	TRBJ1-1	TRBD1	CASSPYRGYTEAFF	TGTGCCAGCTCACCATACAGGGGATACACTGAAGCTTTCTTT
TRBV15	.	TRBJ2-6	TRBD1	CATSRDDRDSKTSGANVLTF	TGTGCCACCAGCAGAGATGACCGGGACAGTAAGACCTCTGGGGCCAACGTCCTGACTTTC
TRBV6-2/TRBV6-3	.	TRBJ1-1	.	CASSYGGLITEAFF	TGTGCCAGCAGTTACGGAGGACTTATCACTGAAGCTTTCTTT
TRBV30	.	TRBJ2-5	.	CAWGGGAQETQYF	TGTGCCTGGGGGGGCGGGGCCCAAGAGACCCAGTACTTC
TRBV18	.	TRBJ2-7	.	CASSPPQGWVSYEQYF	TGTGCCAGCTCACCACCCCAGGGGTGGGTCTCCTACGAGCAGTACTTC
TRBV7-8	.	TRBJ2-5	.	CASRKGPGGQETQYF	TGTGCCAGCAGAAAGGGGCCAGGGGGGCAAGAGACCCAGTACTTC
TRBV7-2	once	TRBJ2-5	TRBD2	CASSVGLAGGQETQYF	TGTGCCAGCAGCGTCGGACTAGCGGGGGGTCAAGAGACCCAGTACTTC
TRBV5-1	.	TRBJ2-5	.	CASSLAGRGETQYF	TGCGCCAGCAGCTTGGCCGGTAGGGGTGAGACCCAGTACTTC
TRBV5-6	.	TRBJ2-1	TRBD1	CASSPTGTAYNEQFF	TGTGCCAGCAGCCCAACCGGGACAGCCTACAATGAGCAGTTCTTC
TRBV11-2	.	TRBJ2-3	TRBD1	CASSRRQGGTDTQYF	TGTGCCAGCAGTCGGAGACAGGGCGGCACAGATACGCAGTATTTT
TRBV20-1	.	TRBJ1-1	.	CSASHTANTEAFF	TGCAGTGCTAGTCATACAGCGAACACTGAAGCTTTCTTT
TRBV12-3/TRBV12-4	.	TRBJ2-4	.	CASSLAATNIQYF	TGTGCCAGCAGTTTAGCGGCCACAAACATTCAGTACTTC
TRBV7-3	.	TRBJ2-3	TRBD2	CASSGGLAGGVDTQYF	TGTGCCAGCAGCGGTGGGCTAGCGGGGGGTGTAGATACGCAGTATTTT
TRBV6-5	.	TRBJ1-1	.	CASSYLTGRMNTEAFF	TGTGCCAGCAGTTACCTTACAGGGCGCATGAACACTGAAGCTTTCTTT
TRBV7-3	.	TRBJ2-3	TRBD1	CASSTGADTQYF	TGTGCCAGCAGTACAGGGGCAGATACGCAGTATTTT
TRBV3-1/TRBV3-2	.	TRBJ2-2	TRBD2	CASSPWYSGRDGELFF	TGTGCCAGCAGCCCCTGGTATAGCGGGAGGGATGGGGAGCTGTTTTTT
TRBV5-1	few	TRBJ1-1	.	CASSLGQGGGTEAFF	TGCGCCAGCAGCTTGGGGCAGGGAGGCGGCACTGAAGCTTTCTTT
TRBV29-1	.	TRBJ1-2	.	CSVEGQNYGYTF	TGCAGCGTTGAAGGGCAGAACTATGGCTACACCTTC
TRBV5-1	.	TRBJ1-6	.	CASSFNAGARYSPLHF	TGCGCCAGCAGCTTTAACGCGGGAGCCAGATATTCACCCCTCCACTTT
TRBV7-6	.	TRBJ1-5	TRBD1	CASSLGTGGPGQPQHF	TGTGCCAGCAGCTTAGGAACAGGGGGACCGGGTCAGCCCCAGCATTTT
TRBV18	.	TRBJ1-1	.	CASSPRAEGGTEAFF	TGTGCCAGCTCACCACGCGCGGAGGGAGGCACTGAAGCTTTCTTT
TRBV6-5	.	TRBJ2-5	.	CASSSLLLAQETQYF	TGTGCCAGCTCGTCCCTGTTACTAGCCCAAGAGACCCAGTACTTC
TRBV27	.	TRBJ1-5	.	CASSLSGGQPQHF	TGTGCCAGCAGTTTATCCGGGGGACAGCCCCAGCATTTT
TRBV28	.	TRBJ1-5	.	CASRHSPDFVAQPQHF	TGTGCCAGCAGACATAGTCCGGACTTCGTGGCTCAGCCCCAGCATTTT
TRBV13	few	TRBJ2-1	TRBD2	CASSPSGGVLYNEQFF	TGTGCCAGCAGCCCTAGCGGGGGTGTCCTTTACAATGAGCAGTTCTTC